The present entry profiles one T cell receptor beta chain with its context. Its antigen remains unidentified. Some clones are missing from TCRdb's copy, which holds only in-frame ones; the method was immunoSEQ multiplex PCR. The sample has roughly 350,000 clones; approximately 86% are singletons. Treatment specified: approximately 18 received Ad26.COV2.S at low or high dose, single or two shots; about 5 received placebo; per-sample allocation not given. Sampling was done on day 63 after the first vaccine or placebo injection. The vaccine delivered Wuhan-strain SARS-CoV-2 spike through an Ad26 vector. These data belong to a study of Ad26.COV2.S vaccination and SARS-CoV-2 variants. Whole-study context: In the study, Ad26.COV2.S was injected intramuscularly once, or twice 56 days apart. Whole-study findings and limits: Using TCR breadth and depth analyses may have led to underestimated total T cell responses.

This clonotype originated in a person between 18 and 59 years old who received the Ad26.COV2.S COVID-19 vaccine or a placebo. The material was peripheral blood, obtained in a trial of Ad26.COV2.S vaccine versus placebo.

This CDR3 reads CASSLWEGTQYF. The CDR3 nucleotides are TGTGCCAGCAGCTTGTGGGAAGGGACCCAGTACTTC. The chain uses TRBV5-6 and TRBJ2-5; D gene ambiguous. Germline V gene sequence: CDR1 SGHDT, CDR2 YYEEEE. Deletions cut 1 base from V and 7 bases from J, with 8 bases between. The CDR3 has 12 residues.